This section outlines one TCR beta chain sequence together with its context. The sample comes from a study of blood T cell repertoires in COVID-19. Across the study: The United States, Italy and Spain supplied acute and convalescent COVID-19 samples. PBMCs, B-cell-depleted T cells, or T cells were the source of the cDNA or gDNA that made up the material.

The junction had 16 bases not matched to a gene; V was cut back by 9 bases and J by 8 bases. CDR1 is LNHDA and CDR2 is SQIVND in the germline V gene (reference sequence). This CDR3 spans 16 amino acids. Authors' analysis steps: Counts of nucleated cells, estimated from reference gene primer amplification, were obtained. The repertoire was sequenced with immunoSEQ multiplex PCR; TCRdb's copy has only in-frame clones and lacks some. V, J and clone size are taken as reported in that table, and D and trimming were inferred from the DNA itself. Of around 310,000 clones listed, roughly 90% are singletons. The Seattle patients, enrolled during active infection, were followed longitudinally.

The receptor comes from a woman aged 40 to 50 with COVID-19, enrolled during active disease. The genes are TRBV19 and TRBJ1-6, with TRBD1 matching over 7 bases. The source material was peripheral blood. This CDR3 is CASRDSHLVIHSPLHF. CDR3 sequence (DNA): TGTGCCAGCCGGGACAGCCATCTCGTGATACATTCACCCCTCCACTTT.